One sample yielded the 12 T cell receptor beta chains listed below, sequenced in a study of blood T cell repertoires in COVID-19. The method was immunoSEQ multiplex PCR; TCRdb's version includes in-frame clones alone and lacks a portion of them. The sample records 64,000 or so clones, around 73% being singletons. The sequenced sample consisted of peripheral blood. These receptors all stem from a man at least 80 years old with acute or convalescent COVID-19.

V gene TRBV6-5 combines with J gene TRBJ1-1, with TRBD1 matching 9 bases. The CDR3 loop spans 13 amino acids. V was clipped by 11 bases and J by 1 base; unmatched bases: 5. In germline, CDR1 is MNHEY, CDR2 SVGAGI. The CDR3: CAARTGENTEAFF. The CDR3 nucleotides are TGTGCCGCACGGACAGGGGAGAACACTGAAGCTTTCTTT.

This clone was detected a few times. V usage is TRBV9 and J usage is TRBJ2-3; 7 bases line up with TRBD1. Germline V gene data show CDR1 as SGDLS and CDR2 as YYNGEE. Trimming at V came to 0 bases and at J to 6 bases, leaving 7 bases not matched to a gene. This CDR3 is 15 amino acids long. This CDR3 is CASSVGTGERDTQYF. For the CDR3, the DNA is TGTGCCAGCAGCGTAGGGACAGGAGAAAGGGATACGCAGTATTTT.

The CDR3 loop is CASIRGGDGYTF. The CDR3 DNA reads as TGTGCCAGCATTCGGGGAGGGGACGGCTACACCTTC. J is TRBJ1-2 and V is TRBV12-3 or TRBV12-4, with D possibly matching TRBD1 (5 bases). The CDR3 length is 12 residues. V was shortened by 7 bases and J by 8 bases, with 14 bases between the two germline ends.

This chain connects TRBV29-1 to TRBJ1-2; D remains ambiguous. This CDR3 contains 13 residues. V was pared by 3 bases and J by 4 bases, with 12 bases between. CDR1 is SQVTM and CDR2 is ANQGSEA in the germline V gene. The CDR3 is CSVDGYPSYGYTF. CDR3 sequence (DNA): TGCAGCGTTGACGGGTACCCGAGCTATGGCTACACCTTC.

CDR3 in amino acids: CASSEAITNYGYTF. In nucleotides, the CDR3 is TGTGCCAGCAGTGAGGCCATTACTAACTATGGCTACACCTTC. This chain connects TRBV2 to TRBJ1-2; D unresolved. CDR3 length: 14 residues. Trimming shortened V by 3 bases and J by 0 bases, and 8 bases separated the two germline ends. The germline CDR1 and CDR2 sequences are SNHLY and FYNNEI.

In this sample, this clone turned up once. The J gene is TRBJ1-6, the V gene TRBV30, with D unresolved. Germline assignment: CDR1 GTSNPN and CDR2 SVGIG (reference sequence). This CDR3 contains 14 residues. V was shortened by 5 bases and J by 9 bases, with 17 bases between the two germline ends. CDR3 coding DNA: TGTGCCTGGGTCCCCGGAGGGAACGGTTCACCCCTCCACTTT. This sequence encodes CAWVPGGNGSPLHF.

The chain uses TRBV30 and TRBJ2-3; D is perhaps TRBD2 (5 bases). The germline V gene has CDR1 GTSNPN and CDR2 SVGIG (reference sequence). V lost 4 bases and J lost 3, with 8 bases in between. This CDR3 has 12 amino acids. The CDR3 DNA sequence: TGTGCCTGGAAGAGGAGGACAGATACGCAGTATTTT. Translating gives CAWKRRTDTQYF.

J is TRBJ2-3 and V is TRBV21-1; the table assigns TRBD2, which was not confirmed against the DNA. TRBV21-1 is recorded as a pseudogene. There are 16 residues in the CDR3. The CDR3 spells CASSKKGGLATDTQYF. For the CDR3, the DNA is TGTGCCAGCAGCAAAAAGGGAGGACTAGCGACAGATACGCAGTATTTT.

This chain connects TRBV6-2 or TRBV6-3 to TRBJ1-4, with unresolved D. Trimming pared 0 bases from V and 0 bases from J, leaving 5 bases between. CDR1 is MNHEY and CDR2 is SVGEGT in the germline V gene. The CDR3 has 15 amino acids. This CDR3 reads CASSYSAATNEKLFF. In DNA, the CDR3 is TGTGCCAGCAGTTACTCGGCGGCAACTAATGAAAAACTGTTTTTT.

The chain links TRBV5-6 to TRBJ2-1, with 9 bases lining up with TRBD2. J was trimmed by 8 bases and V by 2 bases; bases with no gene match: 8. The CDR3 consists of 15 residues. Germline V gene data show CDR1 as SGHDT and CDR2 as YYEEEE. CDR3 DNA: TGTGCCAGCAGCTTCGATAGCGGGAGAGGCGATGAGCAGTTCTTC. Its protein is CASSFDSGRGDEQFF.

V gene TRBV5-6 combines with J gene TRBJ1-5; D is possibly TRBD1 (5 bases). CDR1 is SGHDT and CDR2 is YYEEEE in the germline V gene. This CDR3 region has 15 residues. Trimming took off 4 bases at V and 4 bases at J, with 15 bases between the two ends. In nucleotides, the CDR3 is TGTGCCAGCAGCCGCCTGGCGGGGGAGAATCAGCCCCAGCATTTT. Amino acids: CASSRLAGENQPQHF. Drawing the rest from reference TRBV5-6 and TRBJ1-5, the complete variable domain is DAGVTQSPTHLIKTRGQQVTLRCSPKSGHDTVSWYQQALGQGPQFIFQYYEEEERQRGNFPDRFSGHQFPNYSSELNVNALLLGDSALYLCASSRLAGENQPQHFGDGTRLSIL.

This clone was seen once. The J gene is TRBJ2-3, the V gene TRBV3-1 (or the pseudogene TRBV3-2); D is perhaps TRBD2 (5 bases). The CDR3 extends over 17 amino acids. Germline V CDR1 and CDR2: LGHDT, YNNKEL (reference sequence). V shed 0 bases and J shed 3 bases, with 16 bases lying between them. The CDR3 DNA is TGTGCCAGCAGCCAAGACGGGTACCGGGATGGGACAGATACGCAGTATTTT. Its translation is CASSQDGYRDGTDTQYF.